These 21 T cell receptor beta chains were sequenced from one sample in a study of cytomegalovirus exposure and HLA in healthy donors. Use of 60 Vbeta and 13 Jbeta primers characterized the PCR. Measured with immunoSEQ multiplex PCR; TCRdb has only the in-frame clones, and not every one. The sample consists of 160,000 or so clones, around four fifths of them appearing once. The sample was PBMCs. Source of these receptors: a man aged 25-45 years in good health and CMV-seronegative.

This chain joins TRBV4-3 and TRBJ2-7; a weak D match, TRBD1 (6 bases). There are 14 residues in the CDR3. V gave up 3 bases and J gave up 0 bases, with 9 bases separating them. The germline CDR1 and CDR2 sequences are LGHNA and YSLEER. CDR3 amino acids: CASSHKDSSYEQYF. The CDR3 DNA reads TGCGCCAGCAGCCACAAGGACAGCTCCTACGAGCAGTACTTC.

This clone was counted only a few times. The chain links TRBV9 to TRBJ2-1; 8 nucleotides line up with TRBD1. J lost 8 bases, V lost 7 bases, and 14 bases had no gene match. Germline V lookup: CDR1 SGDLS, CDR2 YYNGEE. The CDR3 has 15 residues. CDR3 amino acids: CASADTGGTRDEQFF. In nucleotides, the CDR3 is TGTGCCAGCGCGGATACAGGGGGTACCAGGGATGAGCAGTTCTTC.

The V call is TRBV6-6, the J call TRBJ2-1, with 9 positions matching TRBD2. V shed 5 bases, J shed 5 bases, and the junction held 4 bases outside the gene matches. Germline values: CDR1 MNHNY, CDR2 SVGAGI (reference sequence). This CDR3 region has 14 residues. The CDR3 nucleotides read TGTGCCAGCAGTCTTGTAGCGGGGGACAATGAGCAGTTCTTC. Its protein product is CASSLVAGDNEQFF.

This clone has just a few counts. The gene calls are TRBV4-3 and TRBJ1-4, with a weak D call TRBD1 (6 bases). Germline V CDR1 and CDR2: LGHNA, YSLEER. V lost 3 bases and J lost 0, with 8 bases in between. The CDR3 has 15 amino acids. The CDR3 protein is CASSQTGATNEKLFF. The CDR3 DNA follows: TGCGCCAGCAGCCAGACAGGTGCAACTAATGAAAAACTGTTTTTT.

This clone was observed a few times. This sequence joins TRBV11-2 and TRBJ1-5; D perhaps matches TRBD1 (6 bases). The V gene's germline CDR1 is SGHAT and CDR2 FQNNGV. The CDR3 totals 14 residues. The germline V and J ends were trimmed by 0 bases and 7 bases, with 10 bases remaining between them. The CDR3 DNA sequence: TGTGCCAGCAGCTTAGACAGGGGAGAACAGCCCCAGCATTTT. Translating gives CASSLDRGEQPQHF. Variable domain in full (rest from reference TRBV11-2 and TRBJ1-5): EAGVAQSPRYKIIEKRQSVAFWCNPISGHATLYWYQQILGQGPKLLIQFQNNGVVDDSQLPKDRFSAERLKGVDSTLKIQPAKLEDSAVYLCASSLDRGEQPQHFGDGTRLSIL.

V gene TRBV11-1 combines with J gene TRBJ2-2, with a possible D match to TRBD2 (6 bases). Germline CDR1 reads SGHAT; CDR2 reads FQDESV (reference sequence). V lost 2 bases, J lost 0 bases, and 10 bases lay in between. The CDR3 contains 16 residues. CDR3 region: CASSLTGETNTGELFF. CDR3 nucleotides: TGTGCCAGCAGCTTAACGGGGGAAACGAACACCGGGGAGCTGTTTTTT.

This clone was counted between two and nine times. This sequence joins TRBV2 and TRBJ1-6, with 8 bases aligning to TRBD1. The CDR3 contains 15 residues. The ends lost 8 bases at V and 6 bases at J; junction bases unmatched: 9. Germline V lookup: CDR1 SNHLY, CDR2 FYNNEI. CDR3: CASGRTGNGNSPLHF. For the CDR3, the DNA is TGTGCCAGCGGAAGGACAGGGAATGGTAATTCACCCCTCCACTTT. Combining the CDR3 with reference TRBV2 and TRBJ1-6 gives the whole variable domain EPEVTQTPSHQVTQMGQEVILRCVPISNHLYFYWYRQILGQKVEFLVSFYNNEISEKSEIFDDQFSVERPDGSNFTLKIRSTKLEDSAMYFCASGRTGNGNSPLHFGNGTRLTVT.

This clone appeared a few times. V is TRBV5-5 and J is TRBJ1-2; D might be TRBD1 (6 bases). This CDR3 has 14 residues. Trimming took 3 bases from V and 2 from J, leaving 11 bases between them. Germline-derived CDR1 and CDR2 are SGHKS and YYEKEE (reference sequence). The CDR3, as DNA: TGTGCCAGCAGCTGGAATACAGGGAACTATGGCTACACCTTC. It yields the protein CASSWNTGNYGYTF.

This chain connects TRBV2 to TRBJ1-1; 7 bases map to TRBD1. CDR3 length: 14 residues. Trimming removed 6 bases from V and 4 bases from J; junction bases left unmatched: 8. Germline CDR1 reads SNHLY; CDR2 reads FYNNEI. The CDR3 region is CASRGDSSITEAFF. Written as DNA, the CDR3 is TGTGCCAGCAGGGGGGACAGTTCGATCACTGAAGCTTTCTTT.

The V call is TRBV19, the J call TRBJ1-6; D gene ambiguous. V lost 3 bases, J lost 11 bases, and 11 bases lay in between. This CDR3 has 13 residues. Germline values: CDR1 LNHDA, CDR2 SQIVND (reference sequence). As DNA, the CDR3 is TGTGCCAGTAGTATTACTGCCCAACCACCCCTCCACTTT. This sequence encodes CASSITAQPPLHF.

On this clone itself: An end of the junction differs from the germline gene, which may be a read error. The chain joins TRBV7-6 to TRBJ1-3; 9 bases are shared with TRBD1. Looked up from germline, CDR1 is SGHVS and CDR2 is FNYEAQ. The CDR3 consists of 15 residues. CDR3 in amino acids: CASTNRGRSENTIYF. The CDR3 region has the DNA TGTGCCAGCACAAACAGGGGGCGATCTGAAAACACCATATATTTT.

This clone was counted only a few times. The rearrangement joins TRBV4-1 to TRBJ2-7, with D possibly matching TRBD1 (6 bases). The CDR3 loop spans 15 amino acids. The germline V and J ends were trimmed by 0 bases and 3 bases, with 12 bases remaining between them. Germline V lookup: CDR1 MGHRA, CDR2 YSYEKL. Here the CDR3 reads CASSQDDTGRYEQYF. DNA for the CDR3: TGCGCCAGCAGCCAAGATGATACAGGGCGCTACGAGCAGTACTTC.

CDR3 sequence: CASRTPSGAYEQYF. CDR3 coding DNA: TGTGCCTCGCGGACCCCTAGCGGCGCCTACGAGCAGTACTTC. The chain combines TRBV10-3 with TRBJ2-7, with 7 bases fitting TRBD2. V was pared by 11 bases and J by 2 bases, with 12 bases of the junction left unmatched. CDR3 size: 14 residues. Germline CDR1 and CDR2: ENHRY and SYGVKD.

V gene TRBV21-1 combines with J gene TRBJ2-3; the D call of TRBD2 is as the table states it, not checked on the DNA. TRBV21-1 is described as a pseudogene. The CDR3 totals 16 residues. CDR3 sequence: CASSKGGGSRPDTQYF. CDR3 coding DNA: TGTGCCAGCAGCAAAGGGGGGGGGTCACGACCAGATACGCAGTATTTT.

The chain joins TRBV28 to TRBJ1-2; D call uncertain. This CDR3 has 13 residues. Trimming took off 2 bases at V and 5 bases at J, with 9 bases between the two ends. Germline CDR1 is MDHEN and CDR2 is SYDVKM. CDR3 protein: CASSLRSLYGYTF. CDR3 nucleotides: TGTGCCAGCAGTTTACGGAGTCTATATGGCTACACCTTC.

The chain is built from TRBV2 and TRBJ1-2, with D perhaps TRBD1 (5 bases). CDR1 and CDR2 (germline): SNHLY, FYNNEI. The CDR3 spans 17 residues. The V gene lost 0 bases and the J gene lost 3 bases, with 17 bases spanning the gap. CDR3 residues: CASSEALGGNRYYGYTF. DNA for the CDR3: TGTGCCAGCAGTGAAGCCCTGGGGGGGAATCGTTACTATGGCTACACCTTC.

This clone was detected once. This chain uses TRBV12-5 with TRBJ2-1; 9 bases align to TRBD2. This CDR3 has 15 amino acids. The V gene end was trimmed by 6 bases and the J gene end by 3 bases; junction bases not matched to a gene: 6. Germline assignment: CDR1 LGHNT and CDR2 FRNRAP. CDR3 sequence reads: CASGQGLASYNEQFF. DNA of the CDR3: TGTGCTAGTGGCCAAGGACTAGCGAGCTACAATGAGCAGTTCTTC.

This clone turned up a few times. V is TRBV6-5 and J is TRBJ2-5; 8 bases agree with TRBD2. Looked up from germline, CDR1 is MNHEY and CDR2 is SVGAGI. Trimming removed 0 bases from V and 4 bases from J; junction bases left unmatched: 7. The CDR3 is 16 amino acids. The CDR3 nucleotides are TGTGCCAGCAGTTACTCAGGGCCCCGGGGGGGAGAGACCCAGTACTTC. As protein: CASSYSGPRGGETQYF.

This chain links TRBV6-6 with TRBJ1-5; the D is unclear. CDR1 and CDR2 (germline): MNHNY, SVGAGI (reference sequence). This CDR3 spans 14 amino acids. Trimming left V 5 bases short and J 3 bases short, with 11 bases between. The CDR3 coding sequence is TGTGCCAGCAGTCTAAACCCTAACAATCAGCCCCAGCATTTT. Protein product: CASSLNPNNQPQHF.

Only a few counts were recorded for this clone. The chain combines TRBV6-5 with TRBJ2-1, with 10 positions matching TRBD2. The CDR3 has 15 residues. V shed 2 bases, J shed 4 bases, and the junction held 2 bases outside the gene matches. Germline values: CDR1 MNHEY, CDR2 SVGAGI. The CDR3 coding sequence is TGTGCCAGCAGTTACACTAGCGGGGTGTACAATGAGCAGTTCTTC. Protein: CASSYTSGVYNEQFF.

The V gene is TRBV6-5, the J gene TRBJ2-1; no definite D call. CDR1 and CDR2 from the germline V gene are MNHEY and SVGAGI. The length of the CDR3 is 12 residues. The ends were cut back, 0 bases at V and 9 bases at J, with 6 bases in the middle. CDR3 in DNA: TGTGCCAGCAGTTACTCTTGGAGTGAGCAGTTCTTC. It encodes CASSYSWSEQFF.